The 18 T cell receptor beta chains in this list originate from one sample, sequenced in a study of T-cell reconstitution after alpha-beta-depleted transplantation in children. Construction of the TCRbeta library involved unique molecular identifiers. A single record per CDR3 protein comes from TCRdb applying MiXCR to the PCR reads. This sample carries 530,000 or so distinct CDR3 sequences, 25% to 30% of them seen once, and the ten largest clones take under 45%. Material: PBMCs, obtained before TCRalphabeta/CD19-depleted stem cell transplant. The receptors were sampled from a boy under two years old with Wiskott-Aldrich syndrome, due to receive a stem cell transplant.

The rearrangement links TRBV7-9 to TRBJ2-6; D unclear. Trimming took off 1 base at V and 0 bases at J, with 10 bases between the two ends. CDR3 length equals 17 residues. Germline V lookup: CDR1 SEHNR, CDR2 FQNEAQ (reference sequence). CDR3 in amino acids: CASSLEMGYSGANVLTF. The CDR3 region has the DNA TGTGCCAGCAGCTTAGAGATGGGTTACTCTGGGGCCAACGTCCTGACTTTC.

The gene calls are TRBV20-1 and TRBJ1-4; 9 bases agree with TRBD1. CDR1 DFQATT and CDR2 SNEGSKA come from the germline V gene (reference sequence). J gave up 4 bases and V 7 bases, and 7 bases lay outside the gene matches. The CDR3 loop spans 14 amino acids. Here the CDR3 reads CSVGTGPINEKLFF. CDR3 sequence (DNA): TGCAGTGTTGGGACAGGGCCCATTAATGAAAAACTGTTTTTT.

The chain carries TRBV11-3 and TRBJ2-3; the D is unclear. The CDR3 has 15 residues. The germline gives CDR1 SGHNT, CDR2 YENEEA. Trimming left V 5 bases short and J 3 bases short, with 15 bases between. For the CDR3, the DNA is TGTGCCAGCAGCCCCGGGCATGGGGAAACAGATACGCAGTATTTT. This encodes CASSPGHGETDTQYF.

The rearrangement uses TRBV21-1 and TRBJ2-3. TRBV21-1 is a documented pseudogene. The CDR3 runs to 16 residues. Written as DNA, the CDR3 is TGTGCCAGCAGCACCTTGGACCGACAACCCCGAGATACGCAGTATTTT. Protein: CASSTLDRQPRDTQYF.

The CDR3, as DNA: TGTGCCTCCAGGGGGCTTTCCTACAATGAGCAGTTCTTC. This gives the protein CASRGLSYNEQFF. The chain recombines TRBV25-1 with TRBJ2-1; 8 nucleotides agree with TRBD1. With V trimmed by 11 bases and J by 1 base, 4 bases remained unmatched. Germline-derived CDR1 and CDR2 are MGHDK and SYGVNS. The CDR3 loop spans 13 amino acids.

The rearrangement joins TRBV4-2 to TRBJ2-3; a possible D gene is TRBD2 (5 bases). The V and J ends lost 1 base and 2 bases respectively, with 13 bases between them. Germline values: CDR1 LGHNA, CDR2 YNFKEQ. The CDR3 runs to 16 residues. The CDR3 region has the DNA TGTGCCAGCAGCCAAGGCCTTACCGGGAACACAGATACGCAGTATTTT. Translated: CASSQGLTGNTDTQYF.

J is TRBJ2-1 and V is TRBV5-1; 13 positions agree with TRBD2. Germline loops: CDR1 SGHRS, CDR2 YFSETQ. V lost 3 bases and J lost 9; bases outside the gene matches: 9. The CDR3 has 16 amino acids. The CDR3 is CASSSSLAGGPGEQFF. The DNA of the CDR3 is TGCGCCAGCAGCTCCTCACTAGCGGGAGGGCCTGGTGAGCAGTTCTTC. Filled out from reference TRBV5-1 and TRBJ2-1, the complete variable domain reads KAGVTQTPRYLIKTRGQQVTLSCSPISGHRSVSWYQQTPGQGLQFLFEYFSETQRNKGNFPGRFSGRQFSNSRSEMNVSTLELGDSALYLCASSSSLAGGPGEQFFGPGTRLTVL.

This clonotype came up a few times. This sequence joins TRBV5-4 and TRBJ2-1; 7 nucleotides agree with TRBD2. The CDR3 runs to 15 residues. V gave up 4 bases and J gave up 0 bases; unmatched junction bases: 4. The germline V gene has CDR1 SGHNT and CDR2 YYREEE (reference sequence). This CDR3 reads CASSIKRGSYNEQFF. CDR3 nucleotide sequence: TGTGCCAGCAGCATAAAGCGGGGCTCCTACAATGAGCAGTTCTTC.

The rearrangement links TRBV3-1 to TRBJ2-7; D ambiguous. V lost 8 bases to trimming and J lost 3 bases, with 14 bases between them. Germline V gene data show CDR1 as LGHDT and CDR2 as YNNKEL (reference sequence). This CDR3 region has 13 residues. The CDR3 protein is CASRLGGHYEQYF. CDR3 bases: TGTGCCAGCCGTCTGGGTGGGCACTACGAGCAGTACTTC.

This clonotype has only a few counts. In nucleotides, the CDR3 is TGTGCCAGCAGTGAAGCGAGTAGCTACGAGCAGTACTTC. Translated, it gives CASSEASSYEQYF. The chain carries TRBV6-1 and TRBJ2-7, with D hard to call. Per the germline V gene, CDR1 is MNHNS and CDR2 is SASEGT. V lost 0 bases and J lost 3, with 6 bases in between. CDR3 length: 13 residues.

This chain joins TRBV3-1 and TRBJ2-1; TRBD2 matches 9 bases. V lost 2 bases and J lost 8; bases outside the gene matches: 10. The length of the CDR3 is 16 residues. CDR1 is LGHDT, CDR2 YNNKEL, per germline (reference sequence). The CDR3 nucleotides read TGTGCCAGCAGCCAAATTAGCGGGAGTGCGAGGGATGAGCAGTTCTTC. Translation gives CASSQISGSARDEQFF.

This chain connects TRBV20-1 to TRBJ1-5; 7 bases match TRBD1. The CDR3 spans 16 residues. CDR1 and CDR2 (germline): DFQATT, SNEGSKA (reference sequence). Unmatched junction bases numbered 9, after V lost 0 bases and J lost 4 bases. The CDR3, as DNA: TGCAGTGCTAGAGATCGGGGAGACAGGGTTAATCAGCCCCAGCATTTT. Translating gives CSARDRGDRVNQPQHF.

The CDR3 DNA reads TGTGCCAGCAGTTTAGTAATGGCGGGAGGATACAATGAGCAGTTCTTC. It specifies CASSLVMAGGYNEQFF. V is TRBV27 and J is TRBJ2-1, with 8 bases aligning to TRBD2. V lost 2 bases to trimming and J lost 4 bases; unmatched junction nucleotides: 7. CDR3 size: 16 residues. Germline V gene data show CDR1 as MNHEY and CDR2 as SMNVEV (reference sequence).

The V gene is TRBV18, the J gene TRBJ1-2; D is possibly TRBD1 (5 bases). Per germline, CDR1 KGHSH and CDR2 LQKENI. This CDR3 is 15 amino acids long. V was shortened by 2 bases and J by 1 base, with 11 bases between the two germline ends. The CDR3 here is CASSPIPGFNYGYTF. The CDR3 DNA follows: TGTGCCAGCTCACCAATTCCAGGGTTTAACTATGGCTACACCTTC. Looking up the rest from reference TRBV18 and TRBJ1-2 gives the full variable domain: NAGVMQNPRHLVRRRGQEARLRCSPMKGHSHVYWYRQLPEEGLKFMVYLQKENIIDESGMPKERFSAEFPKEGPSILRIQQVVRGDSAAYFCASSPIPGFNYGYTFGSGTRLTVV.

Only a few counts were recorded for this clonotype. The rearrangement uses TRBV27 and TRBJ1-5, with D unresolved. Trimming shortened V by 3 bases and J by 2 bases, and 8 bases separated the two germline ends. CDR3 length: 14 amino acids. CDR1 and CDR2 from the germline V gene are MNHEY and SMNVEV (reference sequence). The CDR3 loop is CASSFRRGNQPQHF. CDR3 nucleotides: TGTGCCAGCAGTTTCAGACGGGGCAATCAGCCCCAGCATTTT.

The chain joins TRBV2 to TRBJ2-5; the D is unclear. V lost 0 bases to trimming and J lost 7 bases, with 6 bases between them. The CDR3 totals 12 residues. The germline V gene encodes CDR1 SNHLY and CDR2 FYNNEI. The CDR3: CASSEAQRTQYF. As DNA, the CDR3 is TGTGCCAGCAGTGAAGCGCAGCGGACCCAGTACTTC.

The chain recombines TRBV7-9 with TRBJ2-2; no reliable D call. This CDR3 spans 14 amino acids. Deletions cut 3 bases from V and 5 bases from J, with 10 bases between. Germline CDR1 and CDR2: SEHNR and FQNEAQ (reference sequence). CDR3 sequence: CASSLDSDTGELFF. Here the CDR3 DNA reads TGTGCCAGCAGCTTGGATAGTGATACCGGGGAGCTGTTTTTT.

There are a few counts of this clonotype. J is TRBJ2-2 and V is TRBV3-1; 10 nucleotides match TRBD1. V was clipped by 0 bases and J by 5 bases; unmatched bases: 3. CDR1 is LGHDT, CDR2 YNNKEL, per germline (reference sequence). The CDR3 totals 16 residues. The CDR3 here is CASSQDRDRGTGELFF. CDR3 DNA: TGTGCCAGCAGCCAAGATCGGGACAGGGGAACCGGGGAGCTGTTTTTT.